Below are 5 T cell receptor beta chains sequenced from a single sample in a study of shared clonotypes between healthy human individuals. Generated by immunoSEQ multiplex PCR, the TCRdb table keeps only in-frame clones and is missing some. The sample contains a few hundred thousand clones, roughly three quarters of which appear only once. The sequenced material came from PBMCs. The receptors originated from a woman aged 40 to 50 in good health. Some clones in this sample may be carry-over from other donors' samples.

The chain uses TRBV7-9 and TRBJ2-5; 8 positions match TRBD2. Germline V gene sequence: CDR1 SEHNR, CDR2 FQNEAQ (reference sequence). V lost 4 bases and J lost 5; bases outside the gene matches: 9. This CDR3 is built from 15 residues. The DNA for the CDR3 is TGTGCCAGCAGCTGGGGACTAGAGGGGGGGGAGACCCAGTACTTC. It is translated as CASSWGLEGGETQYF.

The chain employs TRBV7-2 and TRBJ1-5; TRBD1 is a possible D gene (5 bases). Germline loops: CDR1 SGHTA, CDR2 FQGNSA. V dropped 4 bases and J dropped 0 bases, with 10 bases sitting between them. The CDR3 is 15 amino acids. The CDR3 coding sequence is TGTGCCAGCAGCTCCCAGGGCCATAGCAATCAGCCCCAGCATTTT. Its translation is CASSSQGHSNQPQHF. The full variable domain, rest sourced from reference TRBV7-2 and TRBJ1-5, is GAGVSQSPSNKVTEKGKDVELRCDPISGHTALYWYRQSLGQGLEFLIYFQGNSAPDKSGLPSDRFSAERTGGSVSTLTIQRTQQEDSAVYLCASSSQGHSNQPQHFGDGTRLSIL.

J is TRBJ2-5 and V is TRBV7-2, with a possible D match to TRBD2 (6 bases). The germline V and J ends were trimmed by 5 bases and 0 bases, with 10 bases remaining between them. This CDR3 contains 14 residues. CDR1 is SGHTA and CDR2 is FQGNSA in the germline V gene. The CDR3 DNA follows: TGTGCCAGCAGCCACCTAGCGAACCAAGAGACCCAGTACTTC. Translated: CASSHLANQETQYF.

As concerns this clone: One end of the junction fails to match germline, which may point to a read error. The V gene is TRBV30, the J gene TRBJ1-4; D is perhaps TRBD1 (5 bases). The CDR3 has 16 residues. Germline loops: CDR1 GTSNPN, CDR2 SVGIG (reference sequence). The CDR3 DNA sequence: TGTGCCTGGAGTGCCCCTCAGGGCGCAACTAATGGAAAACTGTTTTTT. Residues: CAWSAPQGATNGKLFF.

This clone appeared once. The chain combines TRBV18 with TRBJ2-1, with a weak D call TRBD1 (6 bases). The V gene's germline CDR1 is KGHSH and CDR2 LQKENI. The V and J ends lost 4 bases and 2 bases respectively, with 6 bases between them. The CDR3 contains 13 residues. The CDR3 spells CASSRDTYNEQFF. The CDR3 bases are TGTGCCAGCTCACGGGACACCTACAATGAGCAGTTCTTC.